This TCR beta chain comes out of a study of shared clonotypes between healthy human individuals. Trimming stripped 6 bases from V and 4 bases from J, with 10 bases between. From germline, CDR1 is MNHNS and CDR2 SASEGT. This CDR3 spans 13 amino acids. An assay was performed, and its level was deep. The table came from immunoSEQ multiplex PCR; TCRdb's copy has only in-frame clones and leaves some out. The profile shows roughly 480,000 clones, 79% of them singletons. This clone was seen once. The antigen is undetermined. It was about 82 million PBMCs that unsorted samples used for genomic DNA. Study-level points and caveats: Clonotype sharing among donors, it was expected, would be affected by sequencing depth. The represented genetic and exposure-history diversity was limited by the small number of donors.

The sequence was collected from a middle-aged woman in good health. Some clones in this sample may be carry-over from other donors' samples. Sequenced input: PBMCs. The V gene is TRBV6-1, the J gene TRBJ2-1; D gene uncertain. Written as DNA, the CDR3 is TGTGCCAGCAGCGAGAATATTTACAATGAGCAGTTCTTC. Residues: CASSENIYNEQFF.